Listed below are T cell receptor beta chains from one sample, sequenced in a study of somatic mutations in cytotoxic T cells in rheumatoid arthritis. Data came from immunoSEQ multiplex PCR; TCRdb stores just in-frame clones and leaves some out. The sample has 15,000 or so clones; approximately 77% are singletons. The material sequenced was CD8+ T cells sorted from blood. These TCRs come from an adult with rheumatoid arthritis. The CDR3 runs from the conserved cysteine through the conserved F or W. A D gene is named only where the DNA matches it firmly. Size tells how often a clone was seen (once, few, many) or the class of an expanded clone, and some rows leave it out.

d_call | j_call | v_call | clone_size | cdr3_aa | cdr3_nt
TRBD1 | TRBJ1-1 | TRBV25-1 | once | CASSDGHRGQWDTEAFF | TGTGCCAGCAGTGACGGGCACAGGGGGCAATGGGACACTGAAGCTTTCTTT
TRBD2 | TRBJ2-3 | TRBV6-4 | . | CASSSTSGGSDTQYF | TGTGCCAGCAGTTCGACTAGCGGGGGATCAGATACGCAGTATTTT
. | TRBJ2-3 | TRBV9 | . | CASSPLMGGAVDTQYF | TGTGCCAGCAGCCCCTTGATGGGGGGGGCGGTAGATACGCAGTATTTT
. | TRBJ1-6 | TRBV19 | . | CASSITGSSPLHF | TGTGCCAGTAGTATTACAGGGAGTTCACCCCTCCACTTT
TRBD1 | TRBJ1-1 | TRBV10-2 | . | CASSATGEGEAFF | TGCGCCAGCAGTGCGACAGGGGAGGGTGAAGCTTTCTTT
TRBD2 | TRBJ2-5 | TRBV10-1 | . | CASRPGGAQETQYF | TGCGCCAGCAGACCCGGGGGGGCTCAGGAGACCCAGTACTTC
. | TRBJ1-4 | TRBV7-8 | once | CASSLADGGANEKLFF | TGTGCCAGCAGCTTAGCGGACGGTGGAGCAAATGAAAAACTGTTTTTT
. | TRBJ2-1 | TRBV7-9 | . | CASSLRWAGNNEQFF | TGTGCCAGCAGCTTACGATGGGCTGGGAACAATGAGCAGTTCTTC
. | TRBJ1-2 | TRBV7-9 | few | CASSLGGDIRGYTF | TGTGCCAGCAGCTTAGGTGGGGATATCCGGGGCTACACCTTC
. | TRBJ2-6 | TRBV28 | . | CASSLLSASLLTAGGANVLTF | TGTGCCAGCAGTTTATTGTCTGCATCTTTACTTACTGCGGGGGGGGCCAACGTCCTGACTTTC
TRBD1 | TRBJ2-1 | TRBV2 | . | CASSRPGQGYNEQFF | TGTGCCAGCAGTAGACCGGGACAGGGGTACAATGAGCAGTTCTTC
. | TRBJ2-2 | TRBV11-3 | once | CASSPHDRTNTGELFF | TGTGCCAGCAGCCCCCACGACAGGACGAACACCGGGGAGCTGTTTTTT
TRBD2 | TRBJ2-3 | TRBV6-1 | . | CASSESTSGSDTQYF | TGTGCCAGCAGTGAATCGACTAGCGGGTCAGATACGCAGTATTTT
. | TRBJ2-1 | TRBV2 | . | CASSERAVSYNEQFF | TGTGCCAGCAGTGAACGAGCGGTTTCCTACAATGAGCAGTTCTTC
. | TRBJ1-2 | TRBV6-5 | few | CASSARGTYGYTF | TGTGCCAGCAGCGCTAGGGGGACCTATGGCTACACCTTC
. | TRBJ1-1 | TRBV6-1 | . | CASSEEQGRGNTEAFF | TGTGCCAGCAGTGAGGAACAGGGTCGGGGGAACACTGAAGCTTTCTTT
TRBD1 | TRBJ1-5 | TRBV5-6 | . | CASTSGQGLGNQPQHF | TGTGCCAGCACAAGCGGACAGGGCCTCGGCAATCAGCCCCAGCATTTT
. | TRBJ1-2 | TRBV10-3 | . | CAISESRGANYGYTF | TGTGCCATCAGTGAGTCTAGGGGAGCTAACTATGGCTACACCTTC
. | TRBJ2-3 | TRBV6-4 | . | CASSDGSGSTDTQYF | TGTGCCAGCAGTGACGGTAGCGGTTCCACAGATACGCAGTATTTT
. | TRBJ1-5 | TRBV7-6 | . | CASSPGTNQPQHF | TGTGCCAGCAGCCCAGGGACGAATCAGCCCCAGCATTTT
. | TRBJ2-5 | TRBV5-1 | . | CASSFEGTLLAQETQYF | TGCGCCAGCAGCTTCGAGGGCACACTTCTGGCCCAAGAGACCCAGTACTTC
. | TRBJ1-1 | TRBV7-6 | . | CASSLEGVKNTEAFF | TGTGCCAGCAGCTTAGAGGGGGTGAAGAACACTGAAGCTTTCTTT
. | TRBJ2-5 | TRBV4-2 | . | CASSQSIGTQETQYF | TGTGCCAGCAGCCAGTCCATAGGGACGCAAGAGACCCAGTACTTC
. | TRBJ1-3 | TRBV13 | . | CASSLGTGAGNTIYF | TGTGCCAGCAGCTTAGGGACAGGAGCTGGAAACACCATATATTTT
TRBD2 | TRBJ2-1 | TRBV2 | . | CASGKSGGSNNEQFF | TGTGCCAGCGGAAAGAGCGGGGGGAGTAACAATGAGCAGTTCTTC
. | TRBJ2-5 | TRBV9 | . | CASSVGQTGLQETQYF | TGTGCCAGCAGCGTAGGGCAGACAGGCCTTCAAGAGACCCAGTACTTC
. | TRBJ1-5 | TRBV5-6 | few | CASSPGVSQPQHF | TGTGCCAGCAGCCCGGGCGTTAGTCAGCCCCAGCATTTT
. | TRBJ2-6 | TRBV28 | . | CASNRGVDGANVLTF | TGTGCCAGCAACCGAGGGGTGGATGGGGCCAACGTCCTGACTTTC
. | TRBJ1-5 | TRBV27 | . | CASAPWGQPQHF | TGTGCCAGCGCCCCCTGGGGTCAGCCCCAGCATTTT
. | TRBJ2-1 | TRBV10-1 | . | CASSETSSYNEQFF | TGCGCCAGCAGTGAGACTAGCTCCTACAATGAGCAGTTCTTC
TRBD1 | TRBJ1-2 | TRBV6-1 | . | CASGGQGEGRYGYTF | TGTGCCAGCGGGGGACAGGGAGAGGGTCGGTATGGCTACACCTTC
. | TRBJ1-4 | TRBV30 | . | CASWAGEKLFF | TGTGCCTCCTGGGCAGGTGAAAAACTGTTTTTT
. | TRBJ2-3 | TRBV5-1 | . | CASSLVEVDTQYF | TGCGCCAGCAGCTTGGTAGAAGTGGATACGCAGTATTTT
TRBD1 | TRBJ1-2 | TRBV29-1 | . | CSVRDRGDYGYTF | TGCAGCGTCCGGGACAGGGGAGATTATGGCTACACCTTC
TRBD1 | TRBJ2-3 | TRBV6-5 | . | CASSYSTGPDTQYF | TGTGCCAGCAGTTACTCGACAGGGCCAGATACGCAGTATTTT
. | TRBJ2-1 | TRBV19 | . | CASSALDSLAGNEQFF | TGTGCCAGTAGTGCTTTGGACTCATTGGCGGGCAATGAGCAGTTCTTC
TRBD1 | TRBJ1-2 | TRBV27 | few | CASSLWTRGQEVYGYTF | TGTGCCAGCAGTTTATGGACCAGGGGGCAGGAAGTCTATGGCTACACCTTC
. | TRBJ2-1 | TRBV11-2 | . | CASSLQRGVYNEQFF | TGTGCCAGCAGCCTCCAGAGGGGAGTCTACAATGAGCAGTTCTTC
. | TRBJ2-3 | TRBV6-1 | . | CASSEVVGGQGTDTQYF | TGTGCCAGCAGTGAAGTGGTGGGGGGCCAAGGCACAGATACGCAGTATTTT
. | TRBJ2-3 | TRBV11-2 | . | CASSLEQDTQYF | TGTGCCAGCAGCTTAGAGCAGGATACGCAGTATTTT
. | TRBJ1-3 | TRBV6-5 | . | CATRPYPLSGNTIYF | TGTGCCACCAGACCCTACCCCCTCTCTGGAAACACCATATATTTT
. | TRBJ2-1 | TRBV4-1 | . | CASSQERQYNEQFF | TGCGCCAGCAGCCAAGAGAGACAGTACAATGAGCAGTTCTTC
TRBD1 | TRBJ2-3 | TRBV7-8 | . | CASTPGQGFVTDTQYF | TGTGCCAGCACCCCGGGACAGGGGTTTGTGACAGATACGCAGTATTTT
. | TRBJ1-2 | TRBV4-1 | few | CASSQDWGNGYTF | TGCGCCAGCAGCCAAGATTGGGGGAATGGCTACACCTTC
. | TRBJ1-3 | TRBV19 | once | CASAQGSYGNTIYF | TGTGCCAGTGCCCAGGGGTCTTACGGAAACACCATATATTTT
. | TRBJ2-5 | TRBV7-9 | . | CASSTPPEETQYF | TGTGCCAGCAGTACCCCCCCCGAAGAGACCCAGTACTTC
TRBD1 | TRBJ1-1 | TRBV27 | . | CASSSNRGTEAFF | TGTGCCAGCAGTTCGAACAGGGGTACTGAAGCTTTCTTT
TRBD1 | TRBJ1-1 | TRBV27 | . | CASSLGDRAGTEAFF | TGTGCCAGCAGTTTGGGGGACAGGGCGGGCACTGAAGCTTTCTTT
. | TRBJ2-2 | TRBV6-5 | few | CASSYSAENTGELFF | TGTGCCAGCAGTTACTCGGCAGAAAACACCGGGGAGCTGTTTTTT
. | TRBJ1-6 | TRBV25-1 | . | CASSEYSSNSPLHF | TGTGCCAGCAGTGAATACAGTTCTAATTCACCCCTCCACTTT
TRBD1 | TRBJ1-6 | TRBV28 | . | CASSTKGANSPLHF | TGTGCCAGCAGTACAAAGGGGGCTAATTCACCCCTCCACTTT
TRBD1 | TRBJ1-2 | TRBV29-1 | . | CSVLRVSGGNDGYTF | TGCAGCGTCCTCCGGGTCTCAGGGGGCAACGATGGCTACACCTTC